These 28 T cell receptor beta chains came from one sample sequenced in a study of shared clonotypes between healthy human individuals. TCRdb keeps only in-frame clones here, not all; method: immunoSEQ multiplex PCR. Found here are a few hundred thousand clones, roughly 85% of them singletons; the top ten hold approximately 12%. Sequencing input: PBMCs. All receptors derive from a woman aged 40 to 50 in good health. Some clones in this sample may be carry-over from other donors' samples.

This chain connects TRBV23-1 to TRBJ1-1; 11 nucleotides agree with TRBD1. TRBV23-1 is placed among ORFs of uncertain function. J lost 3 bases, V lost 3 bases, and 9 bases had no gene match. CDR3 length equals 17 residues. CDR3 sequence reads: CASSQSTEGQGDTEAFF. CDR3 nucleotide sequence: TGCGCCAGCAGTCAGTCAACTGAGGGACAGGGGGACACTGAAGCTTTCTTT.

CDR3 loop: CASRGGGADTQYF. CDR3 nucleotide sequence: TGTGCCAGCAGAGGAGGGGGGGCAGATACGCAGTATTTT. The V gene is TRBV7-9, the J gene TRBJ2-3, with TRBD2 as a possible D gene (7 bases). This CDR3 has 13 amino acids. Trimming removed 6 bases from V and 4 bases from J, with 11 bases in between. Germline loops: CDR1 SEHNR, CDR2 FQNEAQ (reference sequence).

The J gene is TRBJ2-2, the V gene TRBV11-2; D not certain. V was cut by 1 base and J by 1 base, with 7 bases left in between. The CDR3 sequence is 15 residues long. CDR1 and CDR2 (germline): SGHAT, FQNNGV. CDR3 in amino acids: CASSLAQRNTGELFF. CDR3 DNA: TGTGCCAGCAGCTTAGCCCAGCGGAACACCGGGGAGCTGTTTTTT.

This clone is a singleton in its sample. The chain joins TRBV14 to TRBJ1-4; possibly TRBD1 for D (5 bases). The V end lost 4 bases, the J end lost 8 bases, and 17 bases lay between the germline ends. The CDR3 is 15 residues long. Germline V gene sequence: CDR1 SGHDN, CDR2 FVKESK. In DNA, the CDR3 is TGTGCCAGCAGCCCCTTTCGGGGGGGAAACGAAAAACTGTTTTTT. Translated: CASSPFRGGNEKLFF.

This clone was detected a few times. The chain employs TRBV19 and TRBJ1-5; TRBD1 aligns across 7 bases. This CDR3 region has 15 residues. The J segment lost 1 base and the V segment lost 5 bases, leaving 5 bases of the junction unmatched. CDR1 and CDR2 from the germline V gene are LNHDA and SQIVND (reference sequence). The CDR3 spells CASSGPGQSNQPQHF. In DNA form, the CDR3 reads TGTGCCAGTAGTGGCCCGGGACAGAGCAATCAGCCCCAGCATTTT. The full variable domain, in which reference TRBV19 and TRBJ1-5 provide the parts outside the CDR3, is DGGITQSPKYLFRKEGQNVTLSCEQNLNHDAMYWYRQDPGQGLRLIYYSQIVNDFQKGDIAEGYSVSREKKESFPLTVTSAQKNPTAFYLCASSGPGQSNQPQHFGDGTRLSIL.

The chain links TRBV27 to TRBJ2-1; D unresolved. Trimming shortened V by 4 bases and J by 9 bases, and 13 bases separated the two germline ends. Germline-derived CDR1 and CDR2 are MNHEY and SMNVEV (reference sequence). The CDR3 extends over 13 amino acids. CDR3 region: CASSSNPVGEQFF. In DNA form, the CDR3 reads TGTGCCAGCAGTTCGAACCCGGTCGGTGAGCAGTTCTTC.

This clone was counted a single time. V gene TRBV10-1 combines with J gene TRBJ1-1; weak D call: TRBD1 (5 bases). This CDR3 has 17 amino acids. Trimming removed 1 base from V and 0 bases from J, with 15 bases in between. CDR1 is WNHNN, CDR2 SYGVQD, per germline (reference sequence). The CDR3 protein is CASSEYYRSRMNTEAFF. Here the CDR3 DNA reads TGCGCCAGCAGTGAGTATTACAGGAGCCGTATGAACACTGAAGCTTTCTTT.

The V call is TRBV19, the J call TRBJ1-1; no definite D call. The V end lost 3 bases, the J end lost 0 bases, and 11 bases lay between the germline ends. The CDR3 runs 15 residues. Germline CDR1 is LNHDA and CDR2 is SQIVND (reference sequence). Here the CDR3 DNA reads TGTGCCAGTAGTATTGGCCAGAGAATGAACACTGAAGCTTTCTTT. It translates to CASSIGQRMNTEAFF.

The V and J genes are TRBV9 and TRBJ2-1, with 7 bases fitting TRBD2. The CDR3 is 15 residues long. V was pared by 5 bases and J by 3 bases, with 8 bases of the junction left unmatched. From germline, CDR1 is SGDLS and CDR2 YYNGEE. For the CDR3, the DNA is TGTGCCAGCAGTGAGTCTAGCGGACGCTACAATGAGCAGTTCTTC. Protein sequence: CASSESSGRYNEQFF.

This sequence joins TRBV15 and TRBJ1-4; D remains unclear. The ends were cut back, 1 base at V and 0 bases at J, with 3 bases in the middle. Germline CDR1 and CDR2: LNHNV and YYDKDF (reference sequence). This CDR3 spans 14 amino acids. The CDR3 DNA reads TGTGCCACCAGCAGAGGGGCAACTAATGAAAAACTGTTTTTT. Translation: CATSRGATNEKLFF.

This rearrangement joins TRBV7-2 to TRBJ2-3; D possibly corresponds to TRBD2 (5 bases). Germline CDR1 and CDR2: SGHTA and FQGNSA. This CDR3 has 14 amino acids. Trimming shortened V by 4 bases and J by 2 bases, and 10 bases separated the two germline ends. The CDR3 is CASSSPTNTDTQYF. CDR3 DNA sequence: TGTGCCAGCAGCTCCCCGACTAACACAGATACGCAGTATTTT.

V and J are TRBV18 and TRBJ2-7; TRBD1 is a possible D gene (5 bases). Trimming took off 2 bases at V and 2 bases at J, with 13 bases between the two ends. CDR3 size: 15 residues. From germline, CDR1 is KGHSH and CDR2 LQKENI. CDR3 loop: CASSPGQGPTYEQYF. The CDR3 DNA is TGTGCCAGCTCACCAGGGCAGGGCCCCACCTACGAGCAGTACTTC.

The genes are TRBV10-1 and TRBJ2-5, with TRBD2 matching over 7 bases. The J call is uncertain, as TRBJ2-7 better fits the DNA end. Germline V CDR1 and CDR2: WNHNN, SYGVQD (reference sequence). CDR3 size: 17 residues. CDR3 nucleotide sequence: TGCGCCAGCAGTGAGTTAACTAGCGACACTCGGTCTTACGAGCAGTACTTC. This gives the protein CASSELTSDTRSYEQYF.

The V gene is TRBV5-1, the J gene TRBJ2-3; the D is unclear. The CDR3 is 12 amino acids. Germline values: CDR1 SGHRS, CDR2 YFSETQ. Trimming stripped 7 bases from V and 6 bases from J, with 12 bases between. CDR3 in DNA: TGCGCCAGCGGAGTGGAAGGTGATACGCAGTATTTT. It encodes CASGVEGDTQYF.

The V and J genes are TRBV7-2 and TRBJ2-1; 9 bases line up with TRBD2. Germline assignment: CDR1 SGHTA and CDR2 FQGNSA. This CDR3 has 17 amino acids. V lost 1 base to trimming and J lost 0 bases; unmatched junction nucleotides: 4. CDR3 DNA sequence: TGTGCCAGCAGCTTAGAGGGTAGCGGGAGCTCCTACAATGAGCAGTTCTTC. Translated: CASSLEGSGSSYNEQFF.

The chain links TRBV6-1 to TRBJ1-1, with unresolved D. V was pared by 7 bases and J by 1 base, with 7 bases between. Germline loops: CDR1 MNHNS, CDR2 SASEGT. This CDR3 has 12 amino acids. Here the CDR3 DNA reads TGTGCCAGCATTGGTTGGAACACTGAAGCTTTCTTT. Protein product: CASIGWNTEAFF.

This rearrangement joins TRBV19 to TRBJ2-5, with 12 bases lining up with TRBD2. Germline CDR1 LNHDA, CDR2 SQIVND (reference sequence). The CDR3 sequence is 17 residues long. V lost 5 bases to trimming and J lost 3 bases; unmatched junction nucleotides: 10. CDR3 nucleotide sequence: TGTGCCAGTAGTCCTGGGCCACTAGCGGGAGGCAAAGAGACCCAGTACTTC. It yields the protein CASSPGPLAGGKETQYF. The whole variable domain, filled in from reference TRBV19 and TRBJ2-5, reads DGGITQSPKYLFRKEGQNVTLSCEQNLNHDAMYWYRQDPGQGLRLIYYSQIVNDFQKGDIAEGYSVSREKKESFPLTVTSAQKNPTAFYLCASSPGPLAGGKETQYFGPGTRLLVL.

This chain uses TRBV6-5 with TRBJ2-1; TRBD2 aligns across 13 bases. The J segment lost 3 bases and the V segment lost 6 bases, leaving 2 bases of the junction unmatched. The CDR3 covers 15 residues. Germline V gene lookup returns CDR1 MNHEY and CDR2 SVGAGI. The CDR3 region has the DNA TGTGCCAGCAGCAGGACTAGCGGGAGCTACAATGAGCAGTTCTTC. It encodes CASSRTSGSYNEQFF.

This clone was detected a few times. This chain uses TRBV9 with TRBJ1-1; 10 bases line up with TRBD1. V lost 4 bases, J lost 4 bases, and 4 bases stayed unmatched. CDR1 and CDR2 from the germline V gene are SGDLS and YYNGEE. The CDR3 totals 14 residues. CDR3 nucleotides: TGTGCCAGCAGCCGACAGGGGGCAGGCACTGAAGCTTTCTTT. Amino acid sequence: CASSRQGAGTEAFF.

The chain recombines TRBV7-8 with TRBJ2-1; no firm D call. CDR1 SGHVS and CDR2 FQNEAQ come from the germline V gene. CDR3 size: 15 residues. The V gene lost 3 bases and the J gene lost 2 bases, with 11 bases spanning the gap. The CDR3 DNA follows: TGTGCCAGCAGCTTTTTTTTAGAAACCTACAATGAGCAGTTCTTC. Protein: CASSFFLETYNEQFF.

The V gene is TRBV5-1, the J gene TRBJ2-5; TRBD1 might be the D (6 bases). The germline gives CDR1 SGHRS, CDR2 YFSETQ. The CDR3 extends over 14 amino acids. V was shortened by 5 bases and J by 1 base, with 12 bases between the two germline ends. In DNA, the CDR3 is TGCGCCAGCAGTTCCGGACAGCCCCAAGAGACCCAGTACTTC. Its translation: CASSSGQPQETQYF.

This chain joins TRBV6-1 and TRBJ2-7, with D perhaps TRBD2 (6 bases). This CDR3 has 14 amino acids. Trimming left V 11 bases short and J 3 bases short, with 20 bases between. CDR1 is MNHNS and CDR2 is SASEGT in the germline V gene. As DNA, the CDR3 is TGTGCCGTGCCCTTAGGAGCGACTAGCTACGAGCAGTACTTC. Its translation is CAVPLGATSYEQYF.

This clone appeared a few times. In DNA form, the CDR3 reads TGTGCCAGCTCACACCATCCAGGGGCGCAGGAGCAGTTCTTC. Encoded protein: CASSHHPGAQEQFF. The rearrangement uses TRBV18 and TRBJ2-1; perhaps TRBD1 as D (6 bases). V lost 4 bases and J 10 bases, leaving 17 bases between the germline ends. Germline assignment: CDR1 KGHSH and CDR2 LQKENI. The CDR3 runs 14 residues.

About this clone: A much larger clone lies one base from this, so it may be a read error. This chain uses TRBV6-1 with TRBJ2-3; TRBD2 matches 11 bases. The V segment lost 1 base and the J segment 4 bases; nucleotides outside the gene matches: 7. Germline V gives CDR1 MNHNS, CDR2 SASEGT. The CDR3 runs to 17 residues. The CDR3 spells CASSEVIAGGPSDTQYF. The CDR3 DNA reads TGTGCCAGCAGTGAAGTGATAGCGGGAGGGCCATCAGATACGCAGTATTTT.

Worth noting for this clone: Other DNA sequences from this sample encode an identical CDR3 as well. The rearrangement links TRBV18 to TRBJ2-2; perhaps TRBD1 as D (5 bases). CDR1 KGHSH and CDR2 LQKENI come from the germline V gene. Trimming left V 2 bases short and J 4 bases short, with 5 bases between. There are 13 residues in the CDR3. Here the CDR3 DNA reads TGTGCCAGCTCACCAGACAGCACCGGGGAGCTGTTTTTT. Its protein product is CASSPDSTGELFF.

This chain connects TRBV7-3 to TRBJ2-1; D possibly corresponds to TRBD2 (6 bases). Germline CDR1 reads SGHTA; CDR2 reads FQGTGA. The CDR3 spans 15 residues. V was cut by 5 bases and J by 0 bases, with 11 bases left in between. The chain's CDR3 is CASSPPGVSYNEQFF. In DNA, the CDR3 is TGTGCCAGCAGCCCCCCGGGAGTCTCCTACAATGAGCAGTTCTTC.

The genes are TRBV25-1 and TRBJ2-6; TRBD2 might be the D (5 bases). Germline V gene sequence: CDR1 MGHDK, CDR2 SYGVNS. V shed 1 base and J shed 3 bases, with 7 bases lying between them. CDR3 length: 15 residues. The CDR3 loop reads CASSESGIGANVLTF. The CDR3 nucleotides read TGTGCCAGCAGTGAATCCGGGATTGGGGCCAACGTCCTGACTTTC.

This clone appeared a single time. The chain uses TRBV19 and TRBJ2-6; D gene uncertain. This CDR3 spans 15 amino acids. In germline, CDR1 is LNHDA, CDR2 SQIVND (reference sequence). The V end lost 3 bases, the J end lost 4 bases, and 10 bases lay between the germline ends. CDR3 DNA sequence: TGTGCCAGTAGTATGGGTGGCGCCGGGGCCAACGTCCTGACTTTC. Translating gives CASSMGGAGANVLTF.